This TCR beta chain was sequenced in a study of blood T cell repertoires in COVID-19. Study details: The United States, Italy and Spain provided the acute and convalescent COVID-19 samples. Sources were T cells, B-cell-depleted T cells, or PBMCs; the material itself was cDNA or gDNA.

Per the study methods: The assay estimated nucleated cells by amplifying reference gene primers. Some clones are missing from TCRdb's copy, which holds only in-frame ones; the method was immunoSEQ multiplex PCR. V and J calls and clone size are copied from that table; D and trimming were computed from the DNA. The data contain 350,000 or so clones, around 89% of them singletons. Seattle participants joined during active infection and were tracked over time. This clone is a singleton in its sample. The sequenced material came from peripheral blood. The sequence was collected from a woman aged 25 to 39 with COVID-19, enrolled during active disease.

The CDR3 coding sequence is TGTGCCAGCAGTGGTCAGGGGAGACCTGGAAACACCATATATTTT. This encodes CASSGQGRPGNTIYF. The chain combines TRBV6-1 with TRBJ1-3, with a tentative D call TRBD1 (6 bases). The V end lost 4 bases, the J end lost 2 bases, and 12 bases lay between the germline ends. CDR1 and CDR2 (germline): MNHNS, SASEGT. The CDR3 covers 15 residues.